The 18 T cell receptor beta chains below were found in one sample sequenced in a study of T cell responses to AZD1222 COVID-19 vaccine. This table comes from immunoSEQ multiplex PCR, and its TCRdb copy is limited to in-frame clones, with some not included. The sample lists about 120,000 clones; roughly nine tenths were seen once. Sequencing was performed on peripheral blood, taken on day 0 of AZD1222 vaccination. The receptors come from an adult in good health.

V and J are TRBV5-6 and TRBJ2-7; D is unclear. The ends were cut back, 1 base at V and 3 bases at J, with 11 bases in the middle. The germline V gene has CDR1 SGHDT and CDR2 YYEEEE. This CDR3 contains 14 residues. The CDR3 sequence is CASSLYYILYEQYF. CDR3 sequence (DNA): TGTGCCAGCAGCTTGTATTACATTCTCTACGAGCAGTACTTC.

The CDR3 sequence is CASSRGRDIDGYGYTF. The CDR3 region has the DNA TGTGCCAGTAGCAGAGGCAGGGATATAGATGGCTATGGCTACACCTTC. This chain joins TRBV19 and TRBJ1-2; maybe TRBD1 (5 bases). Germline values: CDR1 LNHDA, CDR2 SQIVND (reference sequence). Trimming removed 6 bases from V and 4 bases from J, with 21 bases in between. The CDR3 is made up of 16 amino acids. Filled out from reference TRBV19 and TRBJ1-2, the complete variable domain reads DGGITQSPKYLFRKEGQNVTLSCEQNLNHDAMYWYRQDPGQGLRLIYYSQIVNDFQKGDIAEGYSVSREKKESFPLTVTSAQKNPTAFYLCASSRGRDIDGYGYTFGSGTRLTVV.

The genes are TRBV6-5 and TRBJ2-7, with TRBD1 identical over 7 bases. The CDR3 spans 14 residues. V was pared by 4 bases and J by 0 bases, with 3 bases of the junction left unmatched. Germline CDR1 reads MNHEY; CDR2 reads SVGAGI. CDR3 in DNA: TGTGCCAGCAGTTTGACAGGGAGCTCCTACGAGCAGTACTTC. Encoded protein: CASSLTGSSYEQYF.

The rearrangement uses TRBV27 and TRBJ2-5; TRBD1 matches at 9 bases. The V gene's germline CDR1 is MNHEY and CDR2 SMNVEV (reference sequence). The CDR3 covers 16 residues. The junction had 10 bases not matched to a gene; V was cut back by 4 bases and J by 4 bases. CDR3 sequence: CASSSHPDRGGETQYF. DNA for the CDR3: TGTGCCAGCAGTTCCCACCCGGACAGGGGTGGAGAGACCCAGTACTTC.

This chain connects TRBV29-1 to TRBJ1-1; the match to TRBD1 covers 7 bases. Germline CDR1 and CDR2: SQVTM and ANQGSEA. This CDR3 spans 12 amino acids. The V gene end was trimmed by 7 bases and the J gene end by 5 bases; junction bases not matched to a gene: 7. CDR3 nucleotide sequence: TGCAGCGGGAGTCGACAGGGTACTGAAGCTTTCTTT. This gives the protein CSGSRQGTEAFF.

The chain couples TRBV7-9 to TRBJ2-2; 7 bases line up with TRBD1. J lost 4 bases, V lost 5 bases, and 16 bases had no gene match. Germline CDR1 SEHNR, CDR2 FQNEAQ (reference sequence). CDR3 length equals 18 residues. CDR3 nucleotide sequence: TGTGCCAGCAGCACCCACGCGAACGGACAGGCGGGCACCGGGGAGCTGTTTTTT. The encoded protein is CASSTHANGQAGTGELFF.

V gene TRBV19 combines with J gene TRBJ2-7, with 9 nucleotides matching TRBD1. V dropped 4 bases and J dropped 3; count of bases not matched to a gene: 13. The V gene's germline CDR1 is LNHDA and CDR2 SQIVND (reference sequence). This CDR3 has 17 residues. CDR3 nucleotides: TGTGCCAGTAGTAGCAAGACAGGGGGAGCAAAGGTCTACGAGCAGTACTTC. Translating it yields CASSSKTGGAKVYEQYF.

The chain couples TRBV6-4 to TRBJ1-2, with a weak D call TRBD1 (5 bases). This CDR3 comprises 17 residues. V lost 5 bases and J lost 4, with 23 bases in between. In germline, CDR1 is MRHNA, CDR2 SNTAGT. CDR3 nucleotides: TGTGCCAGCAGTCTACCACGGGACGGACCTCCCGGCTATGGCTACACCTTC. Its protein is CASSLPRDGPPGYGYTF.

The chain couples TRBV2 to TRBJ2-7, with D possibly matching TRBD1 (5 bases). V was clipped by 6 bases and J by 3 bases, with 18 bases between them. The CDR3 has 15 amino acids. Germline lookup yields CDR1 SNHLY and CDR2 FYNNEI. The chain's CDR3 is CASSESLRVDYEQYF. The DNA for the CDR3 is TGTGCCAGCAGCGAATCCCTCAGGGTTGACTACGAGCAGTACTTC.

This clone was counted a single time. The chain combines TRBV30 with TRBJ2-7, with a possible D match to TRBD1 (6 bases). Trimming took off 4 bases at V and 9 bases at J, with 25 bases between the two ends. In germline, CDR1 is GTSNPN, CDR2 SVGIG (reference sequence). The CDR3 totals 15 residues. The CDR3 reads CAWNGRGVTLGVQYF. In DNA, the CDR3 is TGTGCCTGGAATGGCAGGGGCGTTACTCTCGGCGTGCAGTACTTC.

The chain uses TRBV13 and TRBJ2-5, with 11 positions matching TRBD2. Germline V gene data show CDR1 as PRHDT and CDR2 as FYEKMQ (reference sequence). V lost 0 bases and J lost 4; bases outside the gene matches: 7. This CDR3 is 17 amino acids long. The CDR3 loop reads CASSLGVAGGPTETQYF. In DNA form, the CDR3 reads TGTGCCAGCAGCTTAGGGGTAGCGGGGGGGCCAACAGAGACCCAGTACTTC.

The chain joins TRBV19 to TRBJ2-1, with 7 positions matching TRBD1. Per germline, CDR1 LNHDA and CDR2 SQIVND (reference sequence). The V gene end was trimmed by 3 bases and the J gene end by 1 base; junction bases not matched to a gene: 6. This CDR3 region has 16 residues. This CDR3 reads CASSITGAGSYNEQFF. The CDR3 DNA sequence: TGTGCCAGTAGTATTACAGGGGCGGGTTCCTACAATGAGCAGTTCTTC.

The table lists this clone with a count of one. The chain links TRBV27 to TRBJ2-7; a weak D match, TRBD2 (5 bases). The V end lost 8 bases, the J end lost 7 bases, and 15 bases lay between the germline ends. The CDR3 covers 12 residues. Germline CDR1 reads MNHEY; CDR2 reads SMNVEV (reference sequence). The DNA of the CDR3 is TGTGCCAGCGGATTAGTGGCGGGTGAGCAGTACTTC. Translation: CASGLVAGEQYF.

The chain links TRBV4-2 to TRBJ1-5; no clear D. This CDR3 region has 14 residues. The germline V gene encodes CDR1 LGHNA and CDR2 YNFKEQ. V was pared by 2 bases and J by 5 bases, with 10 bases between. The CDR3 bases are TGTGCCAGCAGCCAACTTAATGAGGATCAGCCCCAGCATTTT. Its translation: CASSQLNEDQPQHF.

The chain employs TRBV28 and TRBJ1-4; 7 bases agree with TRBD1. V shed 5 bases, J shed 8 bases, and the junction held 8 bases outside the gene matches. There are 14 residues in the CDR3. The germline CDR1 and CDR2 sequences are MDHEN and SYDVKM. Written as DNA, the CDR3 is TGTGCCAGCAGTCCAACAGGGGTAAAGGAAAAACTGTTTTTT. Translating gives CASSPTGVKEKLFF.

V and J are TRBV5-6 and TRBJ1-6, with a possible D match to TRBD1 (6 bases). Trimming removed 4 bases from V and 2 bases from J, with 10 bases in between. This CDR3 is 15 amino acids long. The germline V gene encodes CDR1 SGHDT and CDR2 YYEEEE. CDR3 amino acids: CASSTQGTYNSPLHF. CDR3 DNA: TGTGCCAGCAGCACCCAGGGGACCTATAATTCACCCCTCCACTTT.

The rearrangement links TRBV7-9 to TRBJ1-1; no clear D gene. Germline values: CDR1 SEHNR, CDR2 FQNEAQ (reference sequence). V was cut by 2 bases and J by 3 bases, with 10 bases left in between. The CDR3 spans 14 residues. CDR3: CASSLSSLDTEAFF. The CDR3 DNA sequence: TGTGCCAGCAGCTTATCTTCCCTAGACACTGAAGCTTTCTTT.

V usage is TRBV6-5 and J usage is TRBJ1-2; 10 nucleotides match TRBD1. The CDR3 length is 14 residues. Trimming took 6 bases from V and 8 from J; bases not matched to a gene: 9. Germline V gives CDR1 MNHEY, CDR2 SVGAGI. The CDR3 nucleotides are TGTGCCAGCAGCGCCAAGGGACAGGGGTACGGCTACACCTTC. Its protein product is CASSAKGQGYGYTF.